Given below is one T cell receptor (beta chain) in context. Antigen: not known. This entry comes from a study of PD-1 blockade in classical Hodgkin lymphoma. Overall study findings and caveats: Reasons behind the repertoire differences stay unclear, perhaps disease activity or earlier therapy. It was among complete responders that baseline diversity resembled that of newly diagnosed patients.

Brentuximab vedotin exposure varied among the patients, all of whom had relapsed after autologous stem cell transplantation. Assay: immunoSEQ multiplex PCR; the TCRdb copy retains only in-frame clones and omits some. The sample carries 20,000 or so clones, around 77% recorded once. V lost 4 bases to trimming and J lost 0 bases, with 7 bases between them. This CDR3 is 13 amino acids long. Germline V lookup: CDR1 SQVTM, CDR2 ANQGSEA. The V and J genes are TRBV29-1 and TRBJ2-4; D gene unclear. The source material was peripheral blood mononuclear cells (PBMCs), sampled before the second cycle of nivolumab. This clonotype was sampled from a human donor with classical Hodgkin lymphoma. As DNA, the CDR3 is TGCAGCGTTGCGAGCCTAGCCAAAAACATTCAGTACTTC. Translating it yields CSVASLAKNIQYF.